This T cell receptor (beta chain) was found in a study of shared clonotypes between healthy human individuals. Repertoires were generated with immunoSEQ multiplex PCR, while TCRdb's copy carries only in-frame clones and drops some. Of over a million clones detected, 95% to 99% appear once; the ten largest clones hold 0.4% to 0.45%. The CDR3 is 14 amino acids. Trimming removed 10 bases from V and 2 bases from J, with 18 bases in between. Germline V gene data show CDR1 as SGHNT and CDR2 as YYREEE (reference sequence). Sequences were obtained from naive CD4+ T cells sorted from blood. Subset: CD45RA+ positively selected. This sequence originates from a man aged 30-40 years in good health. The chain is built from TRBV5-4 and TRBJ1-1; D is undetermined. CDR3 protein: CASKTAPTNTEAFF. The CDR3 region has the DNA TGTGCCTCAAAGACGGCACCAACCAACACTGAAGCTTTCTTT. The whole variable domain, remainder taken from reference TRBV5-4 and TRBJ1-1, is ETGVTQSPTHLIKTRGQQVTLRCSSQSGHNTVSWYQQALGQGPQFIFQYYREEENGRGNFPPRFSGLQFPNYSSELNVNALELDDSALYLCASKTAPTNTEAFFGQGTRLTVV.